The entry below gives a single T cell receptor (beta chain) sequence along with its context. The antigen is unknown. The study ran its PCR with 60 Vbeta and 13 Jbeta primers. Generated by immunoSEQ multiplex PCR, the TCRdb table keeps only in-frame clones and is missing some. The table lists approximately 85,000 clones, 80% of them singletons. This specimen belongs to a study of cytomegalovirus exposure and HLA in healthy donors. Trimming took 3 bases from V and 2 from J, leaving 12 bases between them. CDR1 and CDR2 from the germline V gene are SGDLS and YYNGEE. CDR3 size: 15 residues. Study findings and constraints: Specificity for CMV antigens was confirmed in vitro for a few of the CMV-associated chains. Being indistinguishable, some V segments were excluded, TRBV6-2 and TRBV6-3 among them. It was reported in a later analysis that an Asian-associated ancestry cluster showed fewer N-insertions than the approximately 670-donor mean.

The origin of this receptor is a woman in her 50s in good health and CMV-seropositive. The V and J genes are TRBV9 and TRBJ2-1; the D gene is possibly TRBD2 (6 bases). Sequencing was done on a sample of PBMCs. CDR3 sequence reads: CASSGAGSPYNEQFF. CDR3 nucleotide sequence: TGTGCCAGCAGCGGAGCGGGCTCTCCCTACAATGAGCAGTTCTTC.